These 9 T cell receptor beta chains were sequenced from one sample in a study of blood T cell repertoires in COVID-19. TCRdb's table, derived via immunoSEQ multiplex PCR, lists solely in-frame clones and lacks some. The repertoire has 70,000 to 90,000 clones, roughly 86% of them found once; the top ten carry approximately 28%. Source material: peripheral blood. These receptor sequences come from a man between 45 and 60 years old with acute or convalescent COVID-19.

The J gene is TRBJ1-1, the V gene TRBV7-2; TRBD1 might be the D (6 bases). The CDR3 is 15 residues long. V shed 5 bases and J shed 0 bases, with 13 bases lying between them. The germline V gene has CDR1 SGHTA and CDR2 FQGNSA. CDR3 nucleotide sequence: TGTGCCAGCAGCCCCCGGACAGAGTTGAACACTGAAGCTTTCTTT. This encodes CASSPRTELNTEAFF.

This CDR3 reads CATSDFKEGADTEAFF. Here the CDR3 DNA reads TGTGCCACCAGTGATTTCAAGGAGGGGGCGGACACTGAAGCTTTCTTT. The rearrangement links TRBV24-1 to TRBJ1-1, with TRBD1 matching 7 bases. CDR1 is KGHDR and CDR2 is SFDVKD in the germline V gene. J lost 3 bases, V lost 1 base, and 7 bases had no gene match. The CDR3 extends over 16 amino acids.

The chain uses TRBV7-6 and TRBJ2-7; tentatively, D is TRBD1 (5 bases). V lost 1 base and J lost 0, with 10 bases in between. The CDR3 runs to 15 residues. Germline lookup yields CDR1 SGHVS and CDR2 FNYEAQ. The DNA of the CDR3 is TGTGCCAGCAGCTTAGGGGTAGGACACTCCTACGAGCAGTACTTC. As protein: CASSLGVGHSYEQYF.

V and J are TRBV5-1 and TRBJ2-7; 11 nucleotides match TRBD2. Germline V gene lookup returns CDR1 SGHRS and CDR2 YFSETQ. This CDR3 contains 15 residues. J was trimmed by 3 bases and V by 5 bases; bases with no gene match: 7. The CDR3 loop is CASSSLAGGGYEQYF. In DNA, the CDR3 is TGCGCCAGCAGTTCTCTAGCGGGGGGTGGCTACGAGCAGTACTTC.

The chain carries TRBV9 and TRBJ2-5; TRBD2 aligns across 9 bases. Germline assignment: CDR1 SGDLS and CDR2 YYNGEE. This CDR3 is 15 amino acids long. J lost 5 bases, V lost 2 bases, and 7 bases had no gene match. The CDR3 DNA is TGTGCCAGCAGCGTTGGGCGGGGGGGCCTGGAGACCCAGTACTTC. This encodes CASSVGRGGLETQYF.

The gene calls are TRBV11-2 and TRBJ2-5, with 9 bases aligning to TRBD1. The CDR3 is made up of 13 amino acids. Germline V CDR1 and CDR2: SGHAT, FQNNGV. V lost 5 bases to trimming and J lost 3 bases; unmatched junction nucleotides: 1. CDR3 sequence reads: CASSRQGEETQYF. CDR3 coding DNA: TGTGCCAGCAGCCGACAGGGGGAAGAGACCCAGTACTTC. The full variable domain, rest sourced from reference TRBV11-2 and TRBJ2-5, is EAGVAQSPRYKIIEKRQSVAFWCNPISGHATLYWYQQILGQGPKLLIQFQNNGVVDDSQLPKDRFSAERLKGVDSTLKIQPAKLEDSAVYLCASSRQGEETQYFGPGTRLLVL.

The chain has TRBV7-2 and TRBJ1-2; a weak D match, TRBD1 (5 bases). The germline CDR1 and CDR2 sequences are SGHTA and FQGNSA. CDR3 length: 12 residues. V was pared by 2 bases and J by 8 bases, with 9 bases between. The CDR3 DNA is TGTGCCAGCAGCTTATCAGGGTACGGCTACACCTTC. Residues: CASSLSGYGYTF.

This clone appeared a single time. The V and J genes are TRBV4-2 and TRBJ1-3, with a weak D call TRBD1 (5 bases). The ends were cut back, 3 bases at V and 6 bases at J, with 18 bases in the middle. The CDR3 runs 16 residues. The germline CDR1 and CDR2 sequences are LGHNA and YNFKEQ. CDR3 residues: CASSHKSGQGVNTIYF. DNA of the CDR3: TGTGCCAGCAGCCACAAATCAGGGCAGGGTGTAAACACCATATATTTT.

This chain's CDR3 is CASSHQGQGNNQPQHF. In DNA form, the CDR3 reads TGTGCCAGTAGTCACCAGGGACAGGGAAACAATCAGCCCCAGCATTTT. The rearrangement uses TRBV19 and TRBJ1-5; 9 nucleotides agree with TRBD1. V dropped 5 bases and J dropped 3; count of bases not matched to a gene: 8. The CDR3 sequence is 16 residues long. From germline, CDR1 is LNHDA and CDR2 SQIVND (reference sequence).